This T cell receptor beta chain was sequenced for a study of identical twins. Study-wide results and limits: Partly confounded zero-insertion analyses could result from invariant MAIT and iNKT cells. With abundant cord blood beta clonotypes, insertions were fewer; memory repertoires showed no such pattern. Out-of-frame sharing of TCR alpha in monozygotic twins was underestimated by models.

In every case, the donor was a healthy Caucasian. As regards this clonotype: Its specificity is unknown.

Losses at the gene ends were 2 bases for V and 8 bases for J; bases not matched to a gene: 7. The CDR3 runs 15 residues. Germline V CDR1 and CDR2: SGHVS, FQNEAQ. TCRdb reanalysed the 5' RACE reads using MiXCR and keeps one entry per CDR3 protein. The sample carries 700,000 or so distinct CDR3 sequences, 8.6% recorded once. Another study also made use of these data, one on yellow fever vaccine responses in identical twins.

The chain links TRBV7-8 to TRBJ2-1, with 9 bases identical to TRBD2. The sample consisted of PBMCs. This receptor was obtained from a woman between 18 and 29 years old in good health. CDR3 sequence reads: CASSLWAGGGDEQFF. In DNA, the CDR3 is TGTGCCAGCAGCTTATGGGCGGGGGGGGGCGATGAGCAGTTCTTC.